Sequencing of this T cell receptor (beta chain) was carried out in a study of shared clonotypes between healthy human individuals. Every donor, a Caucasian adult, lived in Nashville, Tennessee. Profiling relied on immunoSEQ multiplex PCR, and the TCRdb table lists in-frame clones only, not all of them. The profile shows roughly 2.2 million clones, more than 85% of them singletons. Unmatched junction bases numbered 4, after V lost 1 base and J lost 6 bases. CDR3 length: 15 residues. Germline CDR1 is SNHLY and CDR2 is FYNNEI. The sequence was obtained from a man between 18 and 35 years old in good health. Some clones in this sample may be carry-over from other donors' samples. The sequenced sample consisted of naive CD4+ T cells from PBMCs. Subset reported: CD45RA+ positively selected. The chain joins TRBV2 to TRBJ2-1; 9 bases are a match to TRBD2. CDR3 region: CASSEEGLAANEQFF. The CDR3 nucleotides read TGTGCCAGCAGTGAAGAGGGACTAGCCGCCAATGAGCAGTTCTTC.